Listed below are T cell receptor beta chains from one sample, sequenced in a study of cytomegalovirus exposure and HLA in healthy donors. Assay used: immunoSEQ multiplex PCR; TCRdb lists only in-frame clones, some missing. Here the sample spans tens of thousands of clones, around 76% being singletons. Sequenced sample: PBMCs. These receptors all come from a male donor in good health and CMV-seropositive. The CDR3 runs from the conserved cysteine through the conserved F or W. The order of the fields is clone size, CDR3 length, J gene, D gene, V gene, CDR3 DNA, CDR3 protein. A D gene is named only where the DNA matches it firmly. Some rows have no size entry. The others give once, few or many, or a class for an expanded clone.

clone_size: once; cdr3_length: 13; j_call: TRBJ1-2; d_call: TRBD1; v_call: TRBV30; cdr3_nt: TGTGCCTGGACCAGGGACAGGCAATATGGCTACACCTTC; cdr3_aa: CAWTRDRQYGYTF
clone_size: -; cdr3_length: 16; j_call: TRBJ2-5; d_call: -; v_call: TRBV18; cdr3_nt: TGTGCCAGCTCACCACCGGGGCAGGGGTTTTTTATAGAGCAGTACTTC; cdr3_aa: CASSPPGQGFFIEQYF
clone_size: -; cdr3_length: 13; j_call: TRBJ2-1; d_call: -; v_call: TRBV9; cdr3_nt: TGTGCCAGCAGCGAGGGAGTCTACAATGAGCAGTTCTTC; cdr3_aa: CASSEGVYNEQFF
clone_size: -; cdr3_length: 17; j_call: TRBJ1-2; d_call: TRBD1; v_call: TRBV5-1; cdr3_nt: TGCGCCAGCAGCTCTTCGGACAGGGGAAGAACTAACTATGGCTACACCTTC; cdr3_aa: CASSSSDRGRTNYGYTF
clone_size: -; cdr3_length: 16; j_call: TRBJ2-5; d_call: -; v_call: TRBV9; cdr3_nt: TGTGCCAGCAGCGTAGCTACAGGGCACGGTGGGGAGACCCAGTACTTC; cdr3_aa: CASSVATGHGGETQYF
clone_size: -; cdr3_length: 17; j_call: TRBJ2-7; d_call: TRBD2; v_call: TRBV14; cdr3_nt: TGTGCCAGCAGCCAAGATACGCGGGGGGGCCTTGTCTACGAGCAGTACTTC; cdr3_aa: CASSQDTRGGLVYEQYF
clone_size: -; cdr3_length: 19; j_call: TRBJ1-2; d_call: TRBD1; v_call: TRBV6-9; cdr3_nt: TGTGCCAGCAGTTACCAGGACAGGGGACTTCTTCTATTTAGCTATGGCTACACCTTC; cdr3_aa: CASSYQDRGLLLFSYGYTF
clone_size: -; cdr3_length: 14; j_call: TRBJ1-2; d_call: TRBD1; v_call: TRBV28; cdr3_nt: TGTGCCAGCAGTAAGGGACAGGCCAACTATGGCTACACCTTC; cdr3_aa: CASSKGQANYGYTF
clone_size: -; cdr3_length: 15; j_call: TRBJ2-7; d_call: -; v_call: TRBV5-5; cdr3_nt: TGTGCCAGCAGCTTGGAGTGGGACACCACCTACGAGCAGTACTTC; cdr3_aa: CASSLEWDTTYEQYF
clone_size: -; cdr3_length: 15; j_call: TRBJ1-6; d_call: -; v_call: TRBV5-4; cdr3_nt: TGTGCCAGCAGCCCAGGGATAGGCTCGTCTTCACCCCTCCACTTT; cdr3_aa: CASSPGIGSSSPLHF
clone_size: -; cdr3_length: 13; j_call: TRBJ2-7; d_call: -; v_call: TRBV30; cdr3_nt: TGTGCCTGGAGTAGGGACAACTCCTACGAGCAGTACTTC; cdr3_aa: CAWSRDNSYEQYF
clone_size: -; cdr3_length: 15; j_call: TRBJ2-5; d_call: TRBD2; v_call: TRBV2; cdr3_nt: TGTGCCAGCATCCCCGGGACTAGCGGGCTGGAGACCCAGTACTTC; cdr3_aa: CASIPGTSGLETQYF
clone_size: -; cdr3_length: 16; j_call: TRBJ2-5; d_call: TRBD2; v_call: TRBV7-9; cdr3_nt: TGTGCCAGCAGCCGGGGACTAGCGGGAGTGGGAGAGACCCAGTACTTC; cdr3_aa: CASSRGLAGVGETQYF
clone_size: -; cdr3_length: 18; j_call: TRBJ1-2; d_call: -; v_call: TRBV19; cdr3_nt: TGTGCCAGTAGCGAAATAGGGCCGACTAGTCCATTTAACTATGGCTACACCTTC; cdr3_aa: CASSEIGPTSPFNYGYTF
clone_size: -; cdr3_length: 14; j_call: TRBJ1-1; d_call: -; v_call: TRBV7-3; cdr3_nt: TGTGCCAGCAGCTTAGGGGCCGGGAGCACTGAAGCTTTCTTT; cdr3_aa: CASSLGAGSTEAFF
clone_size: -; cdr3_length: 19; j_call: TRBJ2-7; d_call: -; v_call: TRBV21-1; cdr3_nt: TGTGCCAGCAGCAACATCGGACCAAAAACAGGAACGGGAGTGTACGAGCAGTACTTC; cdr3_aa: CASSNIGPKTGTGVYEQYF
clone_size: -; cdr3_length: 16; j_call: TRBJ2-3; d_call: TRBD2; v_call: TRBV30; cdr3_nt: TGTGCCTGGAACCCCGGACTAGCGGGGGGCACAGATACGCAGTATTTT; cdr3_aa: CAWNPGLAGGTDTQYF
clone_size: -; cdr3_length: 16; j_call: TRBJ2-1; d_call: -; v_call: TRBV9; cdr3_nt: TGTGCCAGCAACAAAGGGGCCGCTTCATTGGTAAATGAGCAGTTCTTC; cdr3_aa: CASNKGAASLVNEQFF
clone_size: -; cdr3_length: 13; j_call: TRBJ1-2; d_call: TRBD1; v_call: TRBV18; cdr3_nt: TGTGCCAGCTCACCGGGACAGGGATATGGCTACACCTTC; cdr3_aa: CASSPGQGYGYTF
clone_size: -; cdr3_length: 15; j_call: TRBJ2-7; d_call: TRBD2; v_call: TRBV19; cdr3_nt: TGTGCCAGCAAGCCGGGACTAGCGAACTCCTACGAGCAGTACTTC; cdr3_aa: CASKPGLANSYEQYF
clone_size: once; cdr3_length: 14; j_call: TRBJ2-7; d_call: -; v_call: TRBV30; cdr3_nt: TGTGCCTGGTCCTTAGGGACTCTCGAATACGAGCAGTACTTC; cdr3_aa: CAWSLGTLEYEQYF
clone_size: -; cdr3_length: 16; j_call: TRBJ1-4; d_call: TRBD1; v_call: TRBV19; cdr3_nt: TGTGCCAGTAGTCGGGACAGGGGAGAGAAACGCGAAAAACTGTTTTTT; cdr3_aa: CASSRDRGEKREKLFF
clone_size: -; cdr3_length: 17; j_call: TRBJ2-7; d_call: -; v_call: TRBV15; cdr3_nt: TGTGCCACCAGCAGACTCCGGGACACGGGGAGAGCCTACGAGCAGTACTTC; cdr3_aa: CATSRLRDTGRAYEQYF
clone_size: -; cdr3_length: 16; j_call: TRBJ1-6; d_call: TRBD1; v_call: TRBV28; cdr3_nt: TGTGCCAGCAGTTTTTTTTCCAGGGGGCGTAATTCACCCCTCCACTTT; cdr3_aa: CASSFFSRGRNSPLHF
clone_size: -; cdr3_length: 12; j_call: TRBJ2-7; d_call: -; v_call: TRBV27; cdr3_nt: TGTGCCAGCAGTCCAGGAACCTACGAGCAGTACTTC; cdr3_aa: CASSPGTYEQYF
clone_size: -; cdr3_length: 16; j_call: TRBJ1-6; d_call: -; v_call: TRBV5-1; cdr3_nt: TGCGCCAGCAGCAGGGCCCCTCCCTCCAGGGGTTCACCCCTCCACTTT; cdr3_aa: CASSRAPPSRGSPLHF
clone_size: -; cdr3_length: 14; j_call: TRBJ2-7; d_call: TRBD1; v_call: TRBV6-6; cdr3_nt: TGTGCCAGCAGTACCTCTCGACAGGGCTACGAGCAGTACTTC; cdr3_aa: CASSTSRQGYEQYF
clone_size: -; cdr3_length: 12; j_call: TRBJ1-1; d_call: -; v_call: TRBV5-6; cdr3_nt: TGTGCCAGCAGCTTGCGGGGGACTGAAGCTTTCTTT; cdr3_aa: CASSLRGTEAFF
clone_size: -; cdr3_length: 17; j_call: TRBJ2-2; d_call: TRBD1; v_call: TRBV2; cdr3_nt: TGTGCCAGCAGACCATTTACAGGGGGCTTCAGGGACGGGGAGCTGTTTTTT; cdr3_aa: CASRPFTGGFRDGELFF
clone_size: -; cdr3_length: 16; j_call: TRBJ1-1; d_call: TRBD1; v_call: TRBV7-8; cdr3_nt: TGTGCCAGCAGTCGCTTGACAGGGGGGCAGAACACTGAAGCTTTCTTT; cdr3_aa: CASSRLTGGQNTEAFF
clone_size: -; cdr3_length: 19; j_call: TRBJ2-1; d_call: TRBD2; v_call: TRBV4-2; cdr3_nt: TGTGCCAGCAGCCACCCGTCCAGGCGGGGGGACCGCTCCTACAATGAGCAGTTCTTC; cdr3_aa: CASSHPSRRGDRSYNEQFF
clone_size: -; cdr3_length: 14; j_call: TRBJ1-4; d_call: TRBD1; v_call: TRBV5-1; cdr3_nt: TGCGCCAGCAGCTGGGGACAGGGGGTTGAAAAACTGTTTTTT; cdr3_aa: CASSWGQGVEKLFF
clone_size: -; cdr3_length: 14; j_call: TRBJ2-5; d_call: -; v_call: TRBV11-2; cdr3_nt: TGTGCCAGCAGCTTAGAACAGGGTGAAGAGACCCAGTACTTC; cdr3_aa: CASSLEQGEETQYF
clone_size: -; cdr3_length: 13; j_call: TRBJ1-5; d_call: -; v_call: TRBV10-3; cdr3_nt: TGTGCCATCACGGAGGGTCTGGATCGGCCCCAGCATTTT; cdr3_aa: CAITEGLDRPQHF
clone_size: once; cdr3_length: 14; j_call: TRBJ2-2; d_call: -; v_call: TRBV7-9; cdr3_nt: TGTGCCAGCAGCCGATCGGGGAACACCGGGGAGCTGTTTTTT; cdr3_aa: CASSRSGNTGELFF
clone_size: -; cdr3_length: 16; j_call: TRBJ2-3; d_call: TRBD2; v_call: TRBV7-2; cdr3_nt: TGTGCCAGCAGCCCAGACGGGAGGGAGAGGTTTTATACGCAGTATTTT; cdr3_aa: CASSPDGRERFYTQYF
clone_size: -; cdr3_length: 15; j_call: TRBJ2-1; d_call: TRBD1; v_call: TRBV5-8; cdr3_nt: TGTGCCAGCAGCCTAGGACAGGGGGCCTACAATGAGCAGTTCTTC; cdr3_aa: CASSLGQGAYNEQFF
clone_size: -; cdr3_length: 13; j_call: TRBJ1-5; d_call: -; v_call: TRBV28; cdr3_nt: TGTGCCAGCAGCAAACAGGAAAACCAGCCCCAGCATTTT; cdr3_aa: CASSKQENQPQHF
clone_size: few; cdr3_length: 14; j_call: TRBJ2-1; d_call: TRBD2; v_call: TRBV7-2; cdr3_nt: TGTGCCAGCAGCTGGAGACTAGCGGACAATGAGCAGTTCTTC; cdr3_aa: CASSWRLADNEQFF
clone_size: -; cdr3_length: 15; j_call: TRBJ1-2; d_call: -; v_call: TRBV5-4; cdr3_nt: TGTGCCAGCAGCTTGGAAGGGGCGGTGAACTATGGCTACACCTTC; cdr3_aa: CASSLEGAVNYGYTF
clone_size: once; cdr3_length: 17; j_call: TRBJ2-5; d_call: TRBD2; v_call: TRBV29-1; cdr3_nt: TGCAGCGTCCATGGGTTTGGGACTAGCGGGAGAAAAGAGACCCAGTACTTC; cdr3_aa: CSVHGFGTSGRKETQYF
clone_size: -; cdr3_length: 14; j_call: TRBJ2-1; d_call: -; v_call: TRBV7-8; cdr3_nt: TGTGCCAGCAGCCATTTAGGAGAATGGAATGAGCAGTTCTTC; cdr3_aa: CASSHLGEWNEQFF
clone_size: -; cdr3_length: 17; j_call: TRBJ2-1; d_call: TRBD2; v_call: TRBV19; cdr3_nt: TGTGCCAGTAGTATACAGGCTGGGACTAGCGGCTACAATGAGCAGTTCTTC; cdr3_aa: CASSIQAGTSGYNEQFF
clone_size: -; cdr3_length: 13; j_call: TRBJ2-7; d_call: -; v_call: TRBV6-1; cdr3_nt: TGTGCCAGCAGTGTTCTAGCGAGTTACGAGCAGTACTTC; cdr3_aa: CASSVLASYEQYF
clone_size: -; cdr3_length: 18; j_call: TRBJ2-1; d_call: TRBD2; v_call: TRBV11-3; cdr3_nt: TGTGCCAGCAGCTTAGATCCCCTAGCGGGAGGAGTGGTGAATGAGCAGTTCTTC; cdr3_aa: CASSLDPLAGGVVNEQFF
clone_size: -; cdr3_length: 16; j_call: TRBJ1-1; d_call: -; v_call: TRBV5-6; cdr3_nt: TGTGCCAGCAGCTTGGGGCAGAGCCTAGGGAGGACTGAAGCTTTCTTT; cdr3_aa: CASSLGQSLGRTEAFF
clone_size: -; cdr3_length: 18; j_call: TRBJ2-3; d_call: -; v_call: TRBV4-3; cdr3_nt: TGCGCCAGCAGCCAAGATCGCTTCGCGGCTAGCGAGTCGGTTACGCAGTATTTT; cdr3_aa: CASSQDRFAASESVTQYF
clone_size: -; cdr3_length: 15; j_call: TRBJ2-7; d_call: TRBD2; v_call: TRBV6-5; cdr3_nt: TGTGCCAGCAGTTACGACGGGGGGAGCTCCTACGAGCAGTACTTC; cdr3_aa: CASSYDGGSSYEQYF